A single sample gave rise to the 32 T cell receptor beta chains below, sequenced in a study of CD8+ T cells in alopecia areata. Reverse transcribed after extraction, RNA yielded cDNA as the sequencing template. The data were produced by immunoSEQ multiplex PCR, yet TCRdb's version contains in-frame clones alone and is incomplete. The data hold roughly 140,000 clones, with more than 45% observed a single time. Sequenced material: CD8+ T cells sorted from blood, taken at week 0. The receptors were sampled from a human donor with alopecia areata.

The chain has TRBV2 and TRBJ2-6; either TRBD1 or TRBD2 may supply D (5 bases each). The CDR3 contains 18 residues. CDR1 and CDR2 (germline): SNHLY, FYNNEI. V was clipped by 2 bases and J by 0 bases, with 14 bases between them. For the CDR3, the DNA is TGTGCCAGCAGTGAATCCTCGGGACGGAACTCTGGGGCCAACGTCCTGACTTTC. This translates into CASSESSGRNSGANVLTF.

This clone was counted a few times. The rearrangement links TRBV29-1 to TRBJ1-4, with unresolved D. The length of the CDR3 is 14 residues. V lost 0 bases and J 13 bases, leaving 18 bases between the germline ends. Germline CDR1 SQVTM, CDR2 ANQGSEA. CDR3 sequence: CSVEDGGPRNGLFF. Written as DNA, the CDR3 is TGCAGCGTTGAAGACGGAGGCCCCAGGAATGGACTGTTTTTT.

The chain carries TRBV13 and TRBJ2-3; 7 bases are shared with TRBD1. Losses at the gene ends were 5 bases for V and 1 base for J; bases not matched to a gene: 9. Germline values: CDR1 PRHDT, CDR2 FYEKMQ (reference sequence). The CDR3 totals 16 residues. This chain's CDR3 is CASSPGGQLRTDTQYF. DNA for the CDR3: TGTGCCAGCAGCCCTGGGGGACAGCTACGCACAGATACGCAGTATTTT.

This clone was seen a few times. The V gene is TRBV6-5, the J gene TRBJ1-2; possible D gene TRBD1, 6 bases. CDR3 length equals 15 residues. Per the germline V gene, CDR1 is MNHEY and CDR2 is SVGAGI. V was shortened by 2 bases and J by 6 bases, with 16 bases between the two germline ends. As DNA, the CDR3 is TGTGCCAGCAGTTACAAGTTAACAGGGCTGAATGGCTACACCTTC. Translation: CASSYKLTGLNGYTF.

This clone has only a few counts. This CDR3 reads CAWSGTETSYEQYF. CDR3 sequence (DNA): TGTGCCTGGAGCGGGACAGAGACCTCCTACGAGCAGTACTTC. V and J are TRBV30 and TRBJ2-7; 7 nucleotides agree with TRBD1. The CDR3 spans 14 residues. Trimming at V came to 3 bases and at J to 0 bases, leaving 5 bases not matched to a gene. Per the germline V gene, CDR1 is GTSNPN and CDR2 is SVGIG (reference sequence). The variable domain in full, completed from reference TRBV30 and TRBJ2-7, reads SQTIHQWPATLVQPVGSPLSLECTVEGTSNPNLYWYRQAAGRGLQLLFYSVGIGQISSEVPQNLSASRPQDRQFILSSKKLLLSDSGFYLCAWSGTETSYEQYFGPGTRLTVT.

The chain is built from TRBV12-5 and TRBJ2-1, with 8 bases fitting TRBD2. Germline values: CDR1 LGHNT, CDR2 FRNRAP. This CDR3 has 13 residues. The V segment lost 2 bases and the J segment 9 bases; nucleotides outside the gene matches: 3. CDR3 sequence: CASGLFTSGEQFF. CDR3 DNA sequence: TGTGCTAGTGGTTTGTTCACTAGCGGTGAGCAGTTCTTC.

The CDR3 reads CASSQTKGREAFF. The CDR3 DNA reads as TGCGCCAGCAGCCAAACAAAGGGGCGTGAAGCTTTCTTT. This chain uses TRBV4-3 with TRBJ1-1; weak D call: TRBD1 (5 bases). The length of the CDR3 is 13 residues. Trimming cost V 2 bases and J 7 bases, with 11 bases left between them. Germline V lookup: CDR1 LGHNA, CDR2 YSLEER.

The genes are TRBV7-2 and TRBJ2-3; no reliable D call. Trimming removed 1 base at V and 5 bases at J, with 10 bases between. There are 14 residues in the CDR3. Germline V gene sequence: CDR1 SGHTA, CDR2 FQGNSA. The CDR3 sequence: CASSLGSGGDTQYF. CDR3 bases: TGTGCCAGCAGCTTAGGTAGTGGCGGAGATACGCAGTATTTT.

Only a few counts were recorded for this clone. The chain has TRBV27 and TRBJ1-2; D gene ambiguous. Trimming took 4 bases from V and 4 from J, leaving 16 bases between them. There are 15 residues in the CDR3. CDR1 is MNHEY, CDR2 SMNVEV, per germline (reference sequence). The CDR3, as DNA: TGTGCCAGCAGTTACTCTAAGAGCCTAGGCTATGGCTACACCTTC. Encoded protein: CASSYSKSLGYGYTF.

This clone has more than one count but fewer than ten. The rearrangement links TRBV4-1 to TRBJ1-4; D is possibly TRBD1 (5 bases). Trimming took 1 base from V and 8 from J, leaving 14 bases between them. Germline assignment: CDR1 MGHRA and CDR2 YSYEKL. The CDR3 totals 15 residues. This chain's CDR3 is CASSQAEGVGEKLFF. The CDR3 DNA sequence: TGCGCCAGCAGCCAAGCCGAAGGGGTGGGGGAAAAACTGTTTTTT.

The V and J genes are TRBV12-5 and TRBJ2-7; D tentatively fits TRBD1 or TRBD2 (5 bases each). Germline V gene lookup returns CDR1 LGHNT and CDR2 FRNRAP. The CDR3 has 14 residues. Between the trimmed V and J ends, which lost 3 bases and 2 bases, there was a span of 11 bases. In nucleotides, the CDR3 is TGTGCTAGTGGTTTAGAGGGGCTCACCTACGAGCAGTACTTC. As protein: CASGLEGLTYEQYF.

The chain couples TRBV7-9 to TRBJ2-1; 7 bases map to TRBD2. The germline CDR1 and CDR2 sequences are SEHNR and FQNEAQ (reference sequence). The CDR3 contains 13 residues. V gave up 10 bases and J gave up 5 bases; unmatched junction bases: 8. The CDR3 DNA follows: TGTGCCATGGGGGGGTACCACCACAATGAGCAGTTCTTC. It yields the protein CAMGGYHHNEQFF.

This clone was observed a few times. The chain carries TRBV7-2 and TRBJ1-6; TRBD1 might be the D (5 bases). The CDR3 has 17 amino acids. From germline, CDR1 is SGHTA and CDR2 FQGNSA. Between the trimmed V and J ends, which lost 1 base and 12 bases, there was a span of 22 bases. The CDR3 spells CASSLGFQGPISEPLHF. The CDR3 DNA reads as TGTGCCAGCAGCTTAGGATTCCAGGGCCCCATTAGTGAACCCCTCCACTTT.

This clone was seen a few times. This rearrangement joins TRBV30 to TRBJ1-1; D is perhaps TRBD1 (6 bases). Germline-derived CDR1 and CDR2 are GTSNPN and SVGIG (reference sequence). The CDR3 contains 11 residues. Trimming removed 5 bases from V and 8 bases from J, with 12 bases in between. The CDR3 nucleotides are TGTGCCTGGGCCAGGGGTCCCGAAGCTTTCTTT. Translation: CAWARGPEAFF.

The chain couples TRBV6-1 to TRBJ2-6; D is unclear. The CDR3 covers 15 residues. V was shortened by 11 bases and J by 3 bases, with 17 bases between the two germline ends. Per germline, CDR1 MNHNS and CDR2 SASEGT. Here the CDR3 DNA reads TGTGCCGGAGTCCCTGTAGAAGTTGGGGCCAACGTCCTGACTTTC. Translating gives CAGVPVEVGANVLTF.

This chain joins TRBV9 and TRBJ2-1; 9 bases map to TRBD1. Losses at the gene ends were 5 bases for V and 5 bases for J; bases not matched to a gene: 8. The CDR3 is made up of 15 amino acids. The germline CDR1 and CDR2 sequences are SGDLS and YYNGEE. CDR3 coding DNA: TGTGCCAGCAGTACTACAGGGGGCGTCGACAATGAGCAGTTCTTC. This translates into CASSTTGGVDNEQFF.

The V gene is TRBV9, the J gene TRBJ1-2; D possibly corresponds to TRBD1 (5 bases). Trimming removed 7 bases from V and 4 bases from J, with 11 bases in between. This CDR3 is built from 12 residues. Germline-derived CDR1 and CDR2 are SGDLS and YYNGEE. CDR3 nucleotides: TGTGCCAGCCTAGGGACGGTCTATGGCTACACCTTC. It yields the protein CASLGTVYGYTF.

The genes are TRBV11-2 and TRBJ2-3; D gene ambiguous. The CDR3 runs to 13 residues. The germline V gene has CDR1 SGHAT and CDR2 FQNNGV. The ends were cut back, 4 bases at V and 6 bases at J, with 11 bases in the middle. The chain's CDR3 is CASSSQYPDTQYF. CDR3 in DNA: TGTGCCAGCAGCTCCCAGTACCCCGATACGCAGTATTTT.

The rearrangement links TRBV27 to TRBJ2-7, with 9 bases lining up with TRBD2. The V and J ends lost 8 bases and 2 bases, in that order; junction bases with no gene match: 10. The CDR3 is 15 amino acids. Germline lookup yields CDR1 MNHEY and CDR2 SMNVEV (reference sequence). The CDR3: CASQISGTSPYEQYF. The DNA of the CDR3 is TGTGCCAGCCAAATTTCCGGGACTAGCCCCTACGAGCAGTACTTC.

The chain recombines TRBV4-1 with TRBJ1-2; 9 bases match TRBD1. There are 15 residues in the CDR3. V trimming: 5 bases; J trimming: 5 bases; junction bases outside the gene matches: 9. The germline CDR1 and CDR2 sequences are MGHRA and YSYEKL. CDR3 bases: TGCGCCAGCAGCTTTTCGTCGACAGGGGGATATGGCTACACCTTC. Amino acid sequence: CASSFSSTGGYGYTF.

This clone was detected a few times. The chain carries TRBV10-1 and TRBJ2-7; the D is unclear. V was pared by 6 bases and J by 3 bases, with 6 bases between. The CDR3 sequence is 11 residues long. CDR1 and CDR2 from the germline V gene are WNHNN and SYGVQD (reference sequence). The CDR3 nucleotides read TGCGCCAGCAGCGATAACTACGAGCAGTACTTC. Its protein is CASSDNYEQYF.

This clone has just a few counts. The genes are TRBV19 and TRBJ2-7; no firm D call. Deletions cut 3 bases from V and 12 bases from J, with 15 bases between. The CDR3 length is 12 residues. The germline V gene has CDR1 LNHDA and CDR2 SQIVND (reference sequence). CDR3: CASSISLQDRYF. The CDR3 DNA follows: TGTGCCAGTAGTATTAGTCTGCAGGATCGGTACTTC.

The CDR3 coding sequence is TGTGCCAGCAGCTTGGGACAGACCTACGAGCAGTACTTC. Translated: CASSLGQTYEQYF. The gene calls are TRBV11-2 and TRBJ2-7; 7 positions match TRBD1. Germline V gene lookup returns CDR1 SGHAT and CDR2 FQNNGV. The CDR3 is made up of 13 amino acids. V shed 3 bases, J shed 2 bases, and the junction held 1 base outside the gene matches.

The J gene is TRBJ2-7, the V gene TRBV29-1, with 8 bases lining up with TRBD1. The J segment lost 2 bases and the V segment lost 6 bases, leaving 6 bases of the junction unmatched. CDR1 and CDR2 from the germline V gene are SQVTM and ANQGSEA. The CDR3 totals 13 residues. CDR3 in amino acids: CSVTGTGPYEQYF. The CDR3 coding sequence is TGCAGCGTAACCGGGACAGGCCCCTACGAGCAGTACTTC.

This clone was seen only a few times. V is TRBV10-3 and J is TRBJ2-1; 9 bases match TRBD1. The CDR3 contains 17 residues. Germline CDR1 is ENHRY and CDR2 is SYGVKD. V lost 2 bases, J lost 8 bases, and 13 bases stayed unmatched. CDR3 in amino acids: CAISETYRDRVSHEQFF. The CDR3 bases are TGTGCCATCAGTGAGACCTACCGGGACAGGGTCTCTCATGAGCAGTTCTTC.

The chain recombines TRBV27 with TRBJ2-1; D gene uncertain. Trimming removed 3 bases from V and 0 bases from J, with 3 bases in between. This CDR3 has 13 residues. Germline CDR1 is MNHEY and CDR2 is SMNVEV (reference sequence). Written as DNA, the CDR3 is TGTGCCAGCAGTTTGCGCTCCTACAATGAGCAGTTCTTC. It translates to CASSLRSYNEQFF.

As to this clone: One junction end does not reproduce the germline sequence, and a read error may be involved. V and J are TRBV18 and TRBJ1-2; D gene uncertain. CDR1 KGHSH and CDR2 LQKENI come from the germline V gene. The CDR3 totals 9 residues. The CDR3 DNA sequence: TGTGCCAGCTCACCGACCAGTAACTTC. It is translated as CASSPTSNF.

The V gene is TRBV30, the J gene TRBJ1-1; 9 bases are shared with TRBD1. CDR3 length: 14 residues. J gave up 1 base and V 3 bases, and 3 bases lay outside the gene matches. Germline V CDR1 and CDR2: GTSNPN, SVGIG (reference sequence). The CDR3 loop is CAWREGQGNTEAFF. The CDR3 DNA reads as TGTGCCTGGAGGGAGGGACAGGGGAACACTGAAGCTTTCTTT.

This chain connects TRBV2 to TRBJ2-7; no definite D call. CDR1 is SNHLY, CDR2 FYNNEI, per germline. The ends were cut back, 2 bases at V and 0 bases at J, with 11 bases in the middle. The CDR3 totals 15 residues. The CDR3, as DNA: TGTGCCAGCAGTGAACCCGAGATATCCTCCTACGAGCAGTACTTC. Translation: CASSEPEISSYEQYF. Full variable domain (rest looked up from reference TRBV2 and TRBJ2-7): EPEVTQTPSHQVTQMGQEVILRCVPISNHLYFYWYRQILGQKVEFLVSFYNNEISEKSEIFDDQFSVERPDGSNFTLKIRSTKLEDSAMYFCASSEPEISSYEQYFGPGTRLTVT.

The chain couples TRBV6-5 to TRBJ1-6; D is perhaps TRBD1 (5 bases). The CDR3 is made up of 14 amino acids. Trimming shortened V by 6 bases and J by 5 bases, and 11 bases separated the two germline ends. The germline gives CDR1 MNHEY, CDR2 SVGAGI. CDR3 loop: CASSPGTDNSPLHF. CDR3 nucleotide sequence: TGTGCCAGCAGCCCCGGGACGGATAATTCACCCCTCCACTTT.

This clone was observed a few times. The chain links TRBV5-5 to TRBJ2-7; D is uncertain. Germline V gene lookup returns CDR1 SGHKS and CDR2 YYEKEE (reference sequence). The CDR3 contains 14 residues. V lost 3 bases and J lost 6, with 16 bases in between. CDR3 bases: TGTGCCAGCAGCTGGTCGTGGGAAGCTCGCGAGCAGTACTTC. Its protein product is CASSWSWEAREQYF.

V is TRBV9 and J is TRBJ1-2, with D possibly TRBD1 on 5 matching bases. The germline CDR1 and CDR2 sequences are SGDLS and YYNGEE. The CDR3 totals 15 residues. V gave up 0 bases and J gave up 5 bases, with 14 bases separating them. CDR3 protein: CASSVGRGTPYGYTF. For the CDR3, the DNA is TGTGCCAGCAGCGTAGGGCGGGGGACCCCTTATGGCTACACCTTC.